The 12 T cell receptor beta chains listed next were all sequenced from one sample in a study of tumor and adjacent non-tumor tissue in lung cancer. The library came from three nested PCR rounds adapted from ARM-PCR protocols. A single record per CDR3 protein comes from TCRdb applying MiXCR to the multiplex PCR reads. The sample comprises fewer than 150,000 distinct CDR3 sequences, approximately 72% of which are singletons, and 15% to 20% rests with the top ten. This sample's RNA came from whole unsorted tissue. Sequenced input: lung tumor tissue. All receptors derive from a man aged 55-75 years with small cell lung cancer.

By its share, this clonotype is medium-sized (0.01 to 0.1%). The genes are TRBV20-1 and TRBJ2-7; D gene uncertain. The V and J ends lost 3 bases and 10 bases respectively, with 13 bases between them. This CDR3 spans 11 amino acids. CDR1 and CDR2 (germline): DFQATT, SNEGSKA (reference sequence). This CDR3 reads CSASVSSRQYF. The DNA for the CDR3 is TGCAGTGCTAGTGTCTCTTCTCGTCAGTACTTC.

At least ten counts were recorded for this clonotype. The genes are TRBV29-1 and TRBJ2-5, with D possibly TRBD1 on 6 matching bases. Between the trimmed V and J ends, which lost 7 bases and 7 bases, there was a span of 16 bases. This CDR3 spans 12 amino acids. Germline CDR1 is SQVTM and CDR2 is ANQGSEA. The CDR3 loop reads CSALDSWRTQYF. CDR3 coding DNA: TGCAGCGCCCTGGACAGTTGGCGGACCCAGTACTTC.

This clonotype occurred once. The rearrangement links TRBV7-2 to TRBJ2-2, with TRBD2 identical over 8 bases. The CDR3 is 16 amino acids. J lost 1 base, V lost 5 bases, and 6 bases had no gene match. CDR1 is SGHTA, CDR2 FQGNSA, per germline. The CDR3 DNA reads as TGTGCCAGCAGCATGACTAGCGCGGGGAACACCGGGGAGCTGTTTTTT. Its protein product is CASSMTSAGNTGELFF.

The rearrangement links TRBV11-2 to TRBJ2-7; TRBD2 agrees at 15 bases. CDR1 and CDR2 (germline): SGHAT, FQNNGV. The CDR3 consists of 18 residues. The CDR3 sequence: CASSGTSGRTVGLDEEYV. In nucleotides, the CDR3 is TGTGCCAGCAGCGGGACTAGCGGGAGGACCGTCGGGCTGGACGAGGAGTACGTC.

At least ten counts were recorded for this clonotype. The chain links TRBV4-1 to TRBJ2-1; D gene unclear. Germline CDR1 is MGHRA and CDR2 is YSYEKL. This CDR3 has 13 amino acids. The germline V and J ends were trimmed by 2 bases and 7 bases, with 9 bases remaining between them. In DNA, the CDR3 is TGCGCCAGCAGCCAACCATCTGCAAATGAGCAGTTCTTC. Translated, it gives CASSQPSANEQFF.

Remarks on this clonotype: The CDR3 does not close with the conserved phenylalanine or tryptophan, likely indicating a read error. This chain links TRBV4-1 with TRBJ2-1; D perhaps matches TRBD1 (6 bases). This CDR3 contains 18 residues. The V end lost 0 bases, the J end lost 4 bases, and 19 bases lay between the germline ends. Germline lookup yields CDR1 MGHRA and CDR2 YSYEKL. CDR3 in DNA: TGCGCCAGCAGCCAAGATCTCATGCCAGGGGCGCATTACAATGAGCAGTTCTTA. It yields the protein CASSQDLMPGAHYNEQFL.

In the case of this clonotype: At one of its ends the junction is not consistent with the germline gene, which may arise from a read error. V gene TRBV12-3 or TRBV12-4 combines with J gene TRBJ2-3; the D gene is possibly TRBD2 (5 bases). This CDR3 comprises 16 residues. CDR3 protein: CANSWTSPTYTDMQYF. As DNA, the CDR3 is TGTGCCAACAGTTGGACTTCGCCGACCTACACAGATATGCAGTATTTT.

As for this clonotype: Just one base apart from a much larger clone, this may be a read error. CDR3 residues: CASSTSYNEQFF. The CDR3 region has the DNA TGTGCCAGCAGTACGAGCTACAATGAGCAGTTCTTC. The chain employs TRBV28 and TRBJ2-1; D is uncertain. The V gene's germline CDR1 is MDHEN and CDR2 SYDVKM. Trimming cost V 5 bases and J 3 bases, with 5 bases left between them. The CDR3 consists of 12 residues.

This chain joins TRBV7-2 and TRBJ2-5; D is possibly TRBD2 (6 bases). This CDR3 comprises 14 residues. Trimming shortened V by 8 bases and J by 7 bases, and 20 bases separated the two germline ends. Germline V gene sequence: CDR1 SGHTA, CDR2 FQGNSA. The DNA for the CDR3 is TGTGCCAGCGGTCTTAGCTACCCGCGGGGGACCCAGTACTTC. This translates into CASGLSYPRGTQYF.

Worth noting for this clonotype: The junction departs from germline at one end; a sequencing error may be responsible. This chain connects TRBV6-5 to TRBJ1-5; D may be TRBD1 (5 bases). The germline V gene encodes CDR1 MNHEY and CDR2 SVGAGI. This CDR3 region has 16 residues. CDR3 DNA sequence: TGTGCTAGCAGCCCACGTCTTACAGGTGCCGATCAGCCCCAGCATTTT. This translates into CASSPRLTGADQPQHF.

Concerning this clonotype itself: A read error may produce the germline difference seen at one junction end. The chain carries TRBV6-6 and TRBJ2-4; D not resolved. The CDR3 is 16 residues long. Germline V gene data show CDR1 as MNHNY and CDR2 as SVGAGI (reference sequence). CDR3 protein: CTSSTAALVAKNIQYF. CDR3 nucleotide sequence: TGTACCAGCAGCACAGCCGCATTGGTAGCCAAAAACATTCAGTACTTC.

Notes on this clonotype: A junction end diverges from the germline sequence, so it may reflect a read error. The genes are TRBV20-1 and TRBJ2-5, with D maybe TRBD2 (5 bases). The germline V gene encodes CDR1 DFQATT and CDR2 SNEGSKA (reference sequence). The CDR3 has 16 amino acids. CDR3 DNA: TGCAGTGTTAGAGATCAGCTGTCGGCACGGGGAGAGGCCCAGTACTTC. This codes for CSVRDQLSARGEAQYF.